This TCR beta chain was sequenced during a study of CD8 T cells in ankylosing spondylitis. The study, taken as a whole, reports: Seemingly distinctive of ankylosing spondylitis blood was a TCR beta motif formed by eight highly homologous variants.

TCRdb reprocessed the 5' RACE reads via MiXCR and lists one record per CDR3 protein. Of about 110,000 distinct CDR3 sequences detected, approximately 25% appear once; the ten largest clones hold around 12%. CDR1 is GTSNPN and CDR2 is SVGIG in the germline V gene (reference sequence). With 2 bases clipped from V and 8 bases from J, the junction kept 7 bases outside the gene matches. CDR3 length: 14 amino acids. To note about this clonotype: Its antigen remains unidentified.

The sequenced sample was synovial fluid, either unsorted or a sorted T cell fraction (not recorded which). This rearrangement joins TRBV30 to TRBJ2-4; 9 bases match TRBD1. The source of this sequence is a male donor with ankylosing spondylitis. CDR3 sequence (DNA): TGTGCCTGGAGTACAGGGGGCGCGACTCACATTCAGTACTTC. Translated: CAWSTGGATHIQYF.